The 8 T cell receptor beta chains below come from one sample, sequenced in a study of T cell responses to AZD1222 COVID-19 vaccine. Repertoires were generated with immunoSEQ multiplex PCR, while TCRdb's copy carries only in-frame clones and drops some. The data show more than 50,000 clones, with around 80% seen just once and around 18% held by the top ten. The sample here was peripheral blood, taken on day 0 of AZD1222 vaccination. These receptors all stem from an adult in good health.

The chain joins TRBV28 to TRBJ2-6; 11 bases are a match to TRBD2. V dropped 1 base and J dropped 3; count of bases not matched to a gene: 5. The CDR3 sequence is 18 residues long. The germline CDR1 and CDR2 sequences are MDHEN and SYDVKM. The chain's CDR3 is CASSLYSSGRFGANVLTF. Here the CDR3 DNA reads TGTGCCAGCAGTTTATATTCTAGCGGGAGGTTTGGGGCCAACGTCCTGACTTTC.

This clone was detected once. The V call is TRBV28, the J call TRBJ2-7; D remains ambiguous. Per germline, CDR1 MDHEN and CDR2 SYDVKM. V lost 5 bases to trimming and J lost 2 bases, with 7 bases between them. CDR3 length: 12 residues. The CDR3 region is CASSPTPYEQYV. The DNA of the CDR3 is TGTGCCAGCAGTCCAACACCCTACGAGCAGTACGTC.

Only a few counts were recorded for this clone. The gene calls are TRBV2 and TRBJ2-1, with D maybe TRBD2 (5 bases). There are 15 residues in the CDR3. Trimming stripped 1 base from V and 5 bases from J, with 12 bases between. Germline values: CDR1 SNHLY, CDR2 FYNNEI. CDR3 bases: TGTGCCAGCAGTGAAGACAGTACGGGGAACAATGAGCAGTTCTTC. Protein: CASSEDSTGNNEQFF.

The CDR3 loop is CASSVLSGRADEQFF. The CDR3 nucleotides are TGTGCCAGCAGCGTCCTTAGCGGGAGGGCTGATGAGCAGTTCTTC. The V gene is TRBV9, the J gene TRBJ2-1; 11 bases line up with TRBD2. Losses at the gene ends were 2 bases for V and 8 bases for J; bases not matched to a gene: 6. Germline lookup yields CDR1 SGDLS and CDR2 YYNGEE. The CDR3 extends over 15 amino acids.

The chain links TRBV29-1 to TRBJ2-7; maybe TRBD2 (6 bases). This CDR3 has 13 residues. Trimming cost V 4 bases and J 3 bases, with 13 bases left between them. From germline, CDR1 is SQVTM and CDR2 ANQGSEA. The CDR3 sequence is CSVAGLSYYEQYF. As DNA, the CDR3 is TGCAGCGTTGCCGGACTATCCTACTACGAGCAGTACTTC.

The chain is built from TRBV7-2 and TRBJ1-2; D gene unclear. Germline-derived CDR1 and CDR2 are SGHTA and FQGNSA. V lost 4 bases to trimming and J lost 3 bases, with 21 bases between them. The CDR3 extends over 17 amino acids. The CDR3 region is CASSSLGGQSPYYGYTF. As DNA, the CDR3 is TGTGCCAGCAGCTCGCTCGGAGGCCAGTCTCCTTACTATGGCTACACCTTC.

This clone was detected only once. The J gene is TRBJ1-1, the V gene TRBV18; D ambiguous. Germline CDR1 and CDR2: KGHSH and LQKENI. The CDR3 is 14 amino acids. Trimming shortened V by 3 bases and J by 4 bases, and 12 bases separated the two germline ends. This CDR3 reads CASSPGHEGTEAFF. The CDR3 coding sequence is TGTGCCAGCTCACCCGGTCACGAAGGCACTGAAGCTTTCTTT.

This rearrangement joins TRBV10-3 to TRBJ2-1; D possibly corresponds to TRBD2 (5 bases). Trimming left V 5 bases short and J 0 bases short, with 14 bases between. The germline CDR1 and CDR2 sequences are ENHRY and SYGVKD. The CDR3 length is 16 residues. The CDR3 DNA follows: TGTGCCATCAGTACATTTAGTGGGAGCTCCTACAATGAGCAGTTCTTC. This gives the protein CAISTFSGSSYNEQFF.